Below are 26 T cell receptor beta chains sequenced from a single sample in a study of blood T cells in healthy people across ages. The use of a sample-barcoded 5' primer and a J-beta primer mix characterized a second PCR of roughly 6 to 12 cycles. TCRdb reanalysed the 5' RACE reads using MiXCR and keeps one entry per CDR3 protein. This sample carries some 1.8 million distinct CDR3 sequences, 35% to 50% of them seen once, and the ten largest clones take roughly 24%. The sequenced material came from blood. Receptors were obtained from a human donor in good health.

V gene TRBV10-3 combines with J gene TRBJ2-5, with D perhaps assigned TRBD1 or TRBD2 (5 bases each). From germline, CDR1 is ENHRY and CDR2 SYGVKD. CDR3 length: 17 residues. V dropped 2 bases and J dropped 1 base, with 17 bases sitting between them. The CDR3 DNA follows: TGTGCCATCAGTGAGGGGACGGGTCGTATCGGCCAAGAGACCCAGTACTTC. It is translated as CAISEGTGRIGQETQYF.

This clonotype has a handful of counts. The genes are TRBV7-2 and TRBJ2-3; 8 bases fit TRBD2. The CDR3 covers 13 residues. Germline values: CDR1 SGHTA, CDR2 FQGNSA. V dropped 6 bases and J dropped 6; count of bases not matched to a gene: 5. The CDR3 DNA reads as TGTGCCAGCAGTTATAGCGGGAAGGATACGCAGTATTTT. Protein product: CASSYSGKDTQYF.

There are a few counts of this clonotype. The chain combines TRBV29-1 with TRBJ2-2; 7 positions agree with TRBD1. Trimming at V came to 3 bases and at J to 0 bases, leaving 4 bases not matched to a gene. CDR1 and CDR2 from the germline V gene are SQVTM and ANQGSEA. The CDR3 consists of 15 residues. The CDR3 sequence: CSVDLQGTNTGELFF. CDR3 DNA: TGCAGCGTTGATCTACAGGGGACGAACACCGGGGAGCTGTTTTTT.

This chain joins TRBV5-5 and TRBJ2-1; D could derive from TRBD1 or TRBD2 (5 bases each). Trimming left V 6 bases short and J 0 bases short, with 13 bases between. The CDR3 runs to 15 residues. Germline values: CDR1 SGHKS, CDR2 YYEKEE (reference sequence). CDR3 in DNA: TGTGCCAGCACCACCGGGGCGAGCTCCTACAATGAGCAGTTCTTC. Encoded protein: CASTTGASSYNEQFF.

Turning to this clonotype: At one of its ends the junction is not consistent with the germline gene, which may arise from a read error. This sequence joins TRBV5-1 and TRBJ2-1; the match to TRBD2 covers 12 bases. This CDR3 contains 19 residues. CDR1 is SGHRS, CDR2 YFSETQ, per germline. The CDR3 here is CASTLIGLAGGPLNNEQFF. The CDR3, as DNA: TGCGCCAGCACCTTGATAGGGCTAGCGGGGGGGCCGTTAAACAATGAGCAGTTCTTC.

This clonotype was recorded a few times. This CDR3 reads CASSPAVGEQFF. Here the CDR3 DNA reads TGTGCCAGCAGCCCCGCGGTAGGTGAGCAGTTCTTC. The V call is TRBV4-2, the J call TRBJ2-1; D gene unclear. Germline-derived CDR1 and CDR2 are LGHNA and YNFKEQ. The ends were cut back, 4 bases at V and 9 bases at J, with 10 bases in the middle. The CDR3 loop spans 12 amino acids.

This clonotype was seen only a few times. This chain connects TRBV5-1 to TRBJ2-7; D is unresolved. Trimming shortened V by 3 bases and J by 0 bases, and 7 bases separated the two germline ends. CDR1 and CDR2 (germline): SGHRS, YFSETQ. This CDR3 has 13 amino acids. The CDR3 sequence is CASSSDASYEQYF. The CDR3 coding sequence is TGCGCCAGCAGCTCTGACGCCTCCTACGAGCAGTACTTC. The variable domain in full, with the rest retrieved from reference TRBV5-1 and TRBJ2-7, is KAGVTQTPRYLIKTRGQQVTLSCSPISGHRSVSWYQQTPGQGLQFLFEYFSETQRNKGNFPGRFSGRQFSNSRSEMNVSTLELGDSALYLCASSSDASYEQYFGPGTRLTVT.

This chain links TRBV18 with TRBJ2-5, with D possibly TRBD1 on 6 matching bases. This CDR3 comprises 13 residues. The V end lost 5 bases, the J end lost 5 bases, and 12 bases lay between the germline ends. CDR1 is KGHSH and CDR2 is LQKENI in the germline V gene. The CDR3 is CASSWGQDETQYF. CDR3 coding DNA: TGTGCCAGCTCATGGGGGCAGGATGAGACCCAGTACTTC. The complete variable domain, with remaining parts taken from reference TRBV18 and TRBJ2-5, reads NAGVMQNPRHLVRRRGQEARLRCSPMKGHSHVYWYRQLPEEGLKFMVYLQKENIIDESGMPKERFSAEFPKEGPSILRIQQVVRGDSAAYFCASSWGQDETQYFGPGTRLLVL.

Remarks on this clonotype: At one end, the junction sequence differs from germline, possibly due to a read error. V gene TRBV5-1 combines with J gene TRBJ2-1; 8 bases line up with TRBD1. The CDR3 has 16 residues. Per the germline V gene, CDR1 is SGHRS and CDR2 is YFSETQ. The CDR3 sequence: CASSQQGVSSYNERFF. For the CDR3, the DNA is TGCGCCAGCAGTCAACAGGGGGTTAGCTCCTACAATGAGCGGTTCTTC.

This chain links TRBV6-2 or TRBV6-3 with TRBJ2-7, with no clear D. Germline lookup yields CDR1 MNHEY and CDR2 SVGEGT. V was shortened by 5 bases and J by 1 base, with 12 bases between the two germline ends. CDR3 size: 14 residues. The CDR3 DNA sequence: TGTGCCAGCAGTCCTTTCGCACCATCCTACGAGCAGTACTTC. It codes for CASSPFAPSYEQYF.

This clonotype was detected a few times. This chain links TRBV28 with TRBJ2-7; maybe TRBD1 (6 bases). The CDR3 sequence is 12 residues long. The ends were cut back, 6 bases at V and 9 bases at J, with 15 bases in the middle. Per germline, CDR1 MDHEN and CDR2 SYDVKM. The CDR3 loop reads CASSLHRVVQYF. The CDR3 coding sequence is TGTGCCAGCAGCCTCCACAGGGTCGTGCAGTACTTC. The full variable domain, rest sourced from reference TRBV28 and TRBJ2-7, is DVKVTQSSRYLVKRTGEKVFLECVQDMDHENMFWYRQDPGLGLRLIYFSYDVKMKEKGDIPEGYSVSREKKERFSLILESASTNQTSMYLCASSLHRVVQYFGPGTRLTVT.

Only one count was recorded for this clonotype. The CDR3 DNA sequence: TGTGCCAGCAGCCCCCGGCAGCTCTCCTACAATGAGCAGTTCTTC. Protein: CASSPRQLSYNEQFF. The J gene is TRBJ2-1, the V gene TRBV7-9; no clear D. V lost 5 bases and J 0 bases, leaving 11 bases between the germline ends. The CDR3 has 15 residues. CDR1 and CDR2 from the germline V gene are SEHNR and FQNEAQ (reference sequence).

The rearrangement uses TRBV4-3 and TRBJ2-4; TRBD2 matches 7 bases. This CDR3 is built from 15 residues. The V and J ends lost 4 bases and 13 bases, in that order; junction bases with no gene match: 16. CDR1 is LGHNA, CDR2 YSLEER, per germline. The CDR3 DNA reads as TGCGCCAGCAGCCTTGATGAGACTAGCATAGTAGAGCAGTACTTC. Protein: CASSLDETSIVEQYF.

This clonotype was detected only a few times. The genes are TRBV28 and TRBJ1-2; tentative D call: TRBD1 (6 bases). With 5 bases removed from V and 6 bases from J, the gap between germline ends came to 22 bases. CDR3 size: 16 residues. Looked up from germline, CDR1 is MDHEN and CDR2 is SYDVKM. The CDR3: CASSPVGAVGLHGYTF. The CDR3 DNA follows: TGTGCCAGCAGTCCCGTGGGGGCGGTCGGTTTACATGGCTACACCTTC.

Turning to this clonotype: The germline gene is not matched at one end of the junction; a read error may be the cause. The genes are TRBV6-6 and TRBJ1-2; D is perhaps TRBD1 (5 bases). Looked up from germline, CDR1 is MNHNY and CDR2 is SVGAGI (reference sequence). CDR3 length equals 12 residues. The CDR3 spells CAGRAGEGGYTF. In nucleotides, the CDR3 is TGTGCCGGCAGAGCCGGGGAGGGGGGCTACACCTTC.

Concerning this clonotype itself: The junction differs from germline at one of its ends, possibly a read error. In DNA, the CDR3 is TGCGCCACCAGTGTGTCTAGCGGGGAAACCTACGAGCAGTACTTC. Translated: CATSVSSGETYEQYF. The genes are TRBV24-1 and TRBJ2-7, with 9 positions matching TRBD2. This CDR3 comprises 15 residues. Germline loops: CDR1 KGHDR, CDR2 SFDVKD.

The chain employs TRBV13 and TRBJ2-1; maybe TRBD2 (7 bases). V lost 4 bases and J 4 bases, leaving 14 bases between the germline ends. The germline V gene encodes CDR1 PRHDT and CDR2 FYEKMQ (reference sequence). The CDR3 length is 15 residues. As DNA, the CDR3 is TGTGCCAGCAGCTCCCCGGGGGGCCCATACAATGAGCAGTTCTTC. It encodes CASSSPGGPYNEQFF. Filled out from reference TRBV13 and TRBJ2-1, the complete variable domain reads AAGVIQSPRHLIKEKRETATLKCYPIPRHDTVYWYQQGPGQDPQFLISFYEKMQSDKGSIPDRFSAQQFSDYHSELNMSSLELGDSALYFCASSSPGGPYNEQFFGPGTRLTVL.

There are many counts of this clonotype. The chain employs TRBV7-2 and TRBJ2-1, with a weak D call TRBD2 (6 bases). The CDR3 contains 15 residues. The V end lost 1 base, the J end lost 4 bases, and 11 bases lay between the germline ends. Germline lookup yields CDR1 SGHTA and CDR2 FQGNSA. The CDR3 DNA follows: TGTGCCAGCAGCTTAGGGGCAGGGAGGTACAATGAGCAGTTCTTC. Translated: CASSLGAGRYNEQFF.

This chain links TRBV28 with TRBJ2-1; no definite D call. The V end lost 8 bases, the J end lost 8 bases, and 19 bases lay between the germline ends. The CDR3 has 14 amino acids. Germline V gene data show CDR1 as MDHEN and CDR2 as SYDVKM. CDR3 residues: CASGPGGRIDEQFF. The CDR3 DNA follows: TGTGCCAGCGGCCCCGGTGGCAGGATCGATGAGCAGTTCTTC.

CDR3 DNA sequence: TGCAGCGTCCGGCCAAGGGGGGATGAGACCCAGTACTTC. Protein product: CSVRPRGDETQYF. The V gene is TRBV29-1, the J gene TRBJ2-7; D possibly matches TRBD1 or TRBD2 (6 bases each). Judging by the DNA end, TRBJ2-5 fits better; the J call may be wrong. CDR1 is SQVTM and CDR2 is ANQGSEA in the germline V gene. The CDR3 length is 13 residues.

The CDR3 reads CASGLGFEGPTHSNSPLHF. The CDR3 coding sequence is TGTGCTAGTGGTTTGGGATTTGAAGGACCGACACACTCTAATTCACCCCTCCACTTT. The chain recombines TRBV12-5 with TRBJ1-6; D is unclear. From germline, CDR1 is LGHNT and CDR2 FRNRAP. The V end was cut by 1 base, the J end by 6 bases, with 22 bases between. The CDR3 runs to 19 residues.

This clonotype was picked up a small number of times. This chain joins TRBV5-1 and TRBJ1-2, with D unresolved. The germline CDR1 and CDR2 sequences are SGHRS and YFSETQ. V was trimmed by 0 bases and J by 4 bases, leaving 22 bases between them. The CDR3 contains 18 residues. The chain's CDR3 is CASSLESAARAAFYGYTF. CDR3 in DNA: TGCGCCAGCAGCTTGGAGTCGGCTGCAAGGGCAGCGTTCTATGGCTACACCTTC.

This sequence joins TRBV5-6 and TRBJ1-2, with D unclear. V shed 2 bases and J shed 2 bases, with 10 bases lying between them. The CDR3 extends over 14 amino acids. Germline CDR1 SGHDT, CDR2 YYEEEE. The CDR3 region has the DNA TGTGCCAGCAGCTTCGTAGACAAAAACTATGGCTACACCTTC. This codes for CASSFVDKNYGYTF.

This chain joins TRBV5-6 and TRBJ1-1; D perhaps matches TRBD1 (5 bases). The V and J ends lost 1 base and 4 bases respectively, with 11 bases between them. This CDR3 region has 14 residues. Germline-derived CDR1 and CDR2 are SGHDT and YYEEEE. The CDR3 DNA reads as TGTGCCAGCAGCTTGTTTCAGGGTCCCACTGAAGCTTTCTTT. Translation gives CASSLFQGPTEAFF. The variable domain in full, with the rest retrieved from reference TRBV5-6 and TRBJ1-1, is DAGVTQSPTHLIKTRGQQVTLRCSPKSGHDTVSWYQQALGQGPQFIFQYYEEEERQRGNFPDRFSGHQFPNYSSELNVNALLLGDSALYLCASSLFQGPTEAFFGQGTRLTVV.

V is TRBV5-5 and J is TRBJ2-2, with a tentative D call TRBD1 (5 bases). Germline CDR1 and CDR2: SGHKS and YYEKEE (reference sequence). The CDR3 covers 13 residues. V shed 4 bases and J shed 7 bases, with 11 bases lying between them. CDR3 amino acids: CASSATVDGELFF. CDR3 nucleotides: TGTGCCAGCAGCGCGACAGTAGACGGGGAGCTGTTTTTT.

CDR3 sequence reads: CASSHATSNQPQHF. In DNA form, the CDR3 reads TGCGCCAGCAGCCACGCGACAAGCAATCAGCCCCAGCATTTT. The chain couples TRBV4-1 to TRBJ1-5; D is undetermined. CDR1 MGHRA and CDR2 YSYEKL come from the germline V gene. Trimming removed 3 bases at V and 1 base at J, with 7 bases between. The length of the CDR3 is 14 residues.